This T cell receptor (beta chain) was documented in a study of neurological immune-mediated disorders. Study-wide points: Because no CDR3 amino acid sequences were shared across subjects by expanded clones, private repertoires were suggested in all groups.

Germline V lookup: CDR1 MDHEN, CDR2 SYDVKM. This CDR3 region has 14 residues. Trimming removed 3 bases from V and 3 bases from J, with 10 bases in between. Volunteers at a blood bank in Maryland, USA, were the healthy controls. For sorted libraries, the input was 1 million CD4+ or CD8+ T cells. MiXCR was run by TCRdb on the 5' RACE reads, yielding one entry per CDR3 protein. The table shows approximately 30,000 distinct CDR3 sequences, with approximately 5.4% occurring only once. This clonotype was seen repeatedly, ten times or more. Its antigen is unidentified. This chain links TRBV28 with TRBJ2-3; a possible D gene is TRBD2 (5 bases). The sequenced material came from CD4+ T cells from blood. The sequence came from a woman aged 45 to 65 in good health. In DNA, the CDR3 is TGTGCCAGCAGTTTTAGCGCGAGGACAGATACGCAGTATTTT. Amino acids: CASSFSARTDTQYF.